This TCR beta chain was observed in a study of T cell responses to AZD1222 COVID-19 vaccine. Broader study findings: Spike-specific TCR breadth and depth both grew after two AZD1222 doses. Close to half of all spike-specific TCRs reportedly target regions of the variants that are unmutated. CD4 TCRs associated with vaccination spanned spike, dominating at 160-218 and 743-854. Recipients of AZD1222 seropositive at baseline numbered only 5 or 6.

The CDR3 has 14 amino acids. Trimming at V came to 5 bases and at J to 1 base, leaving 3 bases not matched to a gene. Germline values: CDR1 SGHVS, CDR2 FNYEAQ. Of note for this clone: Antigen specificity is unknown.

Profiled with immunoSEQ multiplex PCR; TCRdb holds only in-frame clones, not every one. The sample comprises 40,000 to 55,000 clones, about 90% of which are singletons, and 1% to 1.3% rests with the top ten. The TCR comes from an adult who received the AZD1222 COVID-19 vaccine. Sequences were derived from peripheral blood, sampled 28 days after the second AZD1222 dose. The chain joins TRBV7-6 to TRBJ2-3; 7 positions match TRBD1. This chain's CDR3 is CASSPGTGTDTQYF. Here the CDR3 DNA reads TGTGCCAGCAGCCCCGGGACAGGCACAGATACGCAGTATTTT. Variable domain in full (rest from reference TRBV7-6 and TRBJ2-3): GAGVSQSPRYKVTKRGQDVALRCDPISGHVSLYWYRQALGQGPEFLTYFNYEAQQDKSGLPNDRFSAERPEGSISTLTIQRTEQRDSAMYRCASSPGTGTDTQYFGPGTRLTVL.